Presented here are 28 T cell receptor beta chains from one specimen sequenced in a study of CD8 T cells in ankylosing spondylitis. MiXCR, run by TCRdb on the 5' RACE reads, gives a single entry per CDR3 protein. The sample lists fewer than 550,000 distinct CDR3 sequences, roughly 5.2% occurring once. Study-wide results and caveats: In ankylosing spondylitis blood, a motif of about eight highly homologous TCR beta variants appeared characteristic.

No antigen has been assigned to these receptors. Material for sequencing was blood, either unsorted or a sorted T cell fraction (not recorded which). The receptors come from a male donor with ankylosing spondylitis.

This clonotype was seen repeatedly, ten times or more. The J gene is TRBJ1-2, the V gene TRBV28, with D uncertain. The V end was cut by 3 bases, the J end by 8 bases, with 10 bases between. This CDR3 has 12 residues. Germline CDR1 and CDR2: MDHEN and SYDVKM. This CDR3 is CASSFGVDGYTF. The DNA for the CDR3 is TGTGCCAGCAGTTTTGGGGTCGACGGCTACACCTTC.

J is TRBJ1-5 and V is TRBV2; TRBD1 is a possible D gene (6 bases). The V end was cut by 6 bases, the J end by 0 bases, with 9 bases between. The CDR3 is 14 residues long. Germline V lookup: CDR1 SNHLY, CDR2 FYNNEI. The CDR3 DNA sequence: TGTGCCAGCAGGACAGGTCTTAGCAATCAGCCCCAGCATTTT. This sequence encodes CASRTGLSNQPQHF.

Remarks on this clonotype: The junction departs from the called germline gene at one end, perhaps through a read error. This chain uses TRBV20-1 with TRBJ2-7, with no clear D. Germline lookup yields CDR1 DFQATT and CDR2 SNEGSKA (reference sequence). The CDR3 is 13 residues long. The CDR3 DNA sequence: TGCATTGCTCCGGGCCCCGGGCACTACGAGCAGTACTTC. This encodes CIAPGPGHYEQYF.

The table lists this clonotype with many counts. The V gene is TRBV5-1, the J gene TRBJ2-3; 7 bases fit TRBD1. V was pared by 6 bases and J by 4 bases, with 8 bases of the junction left unmatched. Germline CDR1 reads SGHRS; CDR2 reads YFSETQ. The CDR3 contains 14 residues. The CDR3 spells CASTGTAVADTQYF. The DNA of the CDR3 is TGCGCCAGCACCGGGACAGCTGTGGCAGATACGCAGTATTTT. The full variable domain, in which reference TRBV5-1 and TRBJ2-3 provide the parts outside the CDR3, is KAGVTQTPRYLIKTRGQQVTLSCSPISGHRSVSWYQQTPGQGLQFLFEYFSETQRNKGNFPGRFSGRQFSNSRSEMNVSTLELGDSALYLCASTGTAVADTQYFGPGTRLTVL.

In its sample, this clonotype was seen many times. This chain joins TRBV5-1 and TRBJ1-3; D ambiguous. The V gene's germline CDR1 is SGHRS and CDR2 YFSETQ. CDR3 length: 16 amino acids. The germline V and J ends were trimmed by 5 bases and 0 bases, with 15 bases remaining between them. Here the CDR3 DNA reads TGCGCCAGCAGTCTCGCGAGTCATGCCTCTGGAAACACCATATATTTT. Its translation is CASSLASHASGNTIYF.

The V and J genes are TRBV6-1 and TRBJ2-2; TRBD2 matches at 11 bases. Germline CDR1 is MNHNS and CDR2 is SASEGT. The CDR3 extends over 16 amino acids. V dropped 6 bases and J dropped 6; count of bases not matched to a gene: 9. CDR3 sequence reads: CASRSSGRTGPGELFF. In DNA, the CDR3 is TGTGCCAGCAGGTCTAGCGGGAGGACCGGTCCCGGGGAGCTGTTTTTT.

This chain connects TRBV7-8 to TRBJ2-7; D is perhaps TRBD1 (6 bases). The V end lost 3 bases, the J end lost 3 bases, and 9 bases lay between the germline ends. CDR3 length: 13 residues. Germline assignment: CDR1 SGHVS and CDR2 FQNEAQ. CDR3 bases: TGTGCCAGCAGCTTCGACAGGCACTACGAGCAGTACTTC. This gives the protein CASSFDRHYEQYF. The variable domain in full, completed from reference TRBV7-8 and TRBJ2-7, reads GAGVSQSPRYKVAKRGQDVALRCDPISGHVSLFWYQQALGQGPEFLTYFQNEAQLDKSGLPSDRFFAERPEGSVSTLKIQRTQQEDSAVYLCASSFDRHYEQYFGPGTRLTVT.

In regard to this clonotype: A single base separates this from a much larger clone, so it may be a read error. In this CDR3 the conserved last residue, phenylalanine or tryptophan, is missing, so a read error is likely. V and J are TRBV20-1 and TRBJ2-1, with 8 bases matching TRBD1. Losses at the gene ends were 2 bases for V and 0 bases for J; bases not matched to a gene: 6. Germline V gives CDR1 DFQATT, CDR2 SNEGSKA (reference sequence). This CDR3 has 16 amino acids. This CDR3 reads CSARTRTGSSYNEQFL. The CDR3 DNA follows: TGCAGTGCTAGAACAAGGACAGGGAGCTCCTACAATGAGCAGTTCCTC.

This clonotype occurred many times. The rearrangement links TRBV6-5 to TRBJ2-7, with TRBD1 matching 7 bases. CDR3 length: 15 amino acids. Germline V CDR1 and CDR2: MNHEY, SVGAGI. Germline trimming cut 0 bases from V and 3 bases from J; bases unmatched to any gene: 5. For the CDR3, the DNA is TGTGCCAGCAGTTACTCGAGAGGGGGCTACTACGAGCAGTACTTC. Its translation is CASSYSRGGYYEQYF.

This clonotype appeared many times. The J gene is TRBJ1-1, the V gene TRBV6-1, with a weak D call TRBD1 (6 bases). This CDR3 comprises 15 residues. V lost 2 bases to trimming and J lost 5 bases, with 15 bases between them. Germline loops: CDR1 MNHNS, CDR2 SASEGT. This CDR3 reads CASSEHRGPWTEAFF. The CDR3 DNA follows: TGTGCCAGCAGTGAACACCGGGGGCCATGGACTGAAGCTTTCTTT.

The J gene is TRBJ2-5, the V gene TRBV2; 7 nucleotides align to TRBD1. The CDR3 is 12 amino acids. Germline CDR1 and CDR2: SNHLY and FYNNEI. V lost 10 bases, J lost 2 bases, and 4 bases stayed unmatched. In DNA, the CDR3 is TGTGCCATCCTCAGGGGGCAAGAGACCCAGTACTTC. As protein: CAILRGQETQYF.

The chain carries TRBV20-1 and TRBJ2-5; 9 positions match TRBD1. There are 13 residues in the CDR3. Germline-derived CDR1 and CDR2 are DFQATT and SNEGSKA (reference sequence). Germline trimming cut 6 bases from V and 4 bases from J; bases unmatched to any gene: 6. In nucleotides, the CDR3 is TGCAGTGCCCCGACAGGGGGGGGAGAGACCCAGTACTTC. Its translation is CSAPTGGGETQYF.

There are many counts of this clonotype. The rearrangement joins TRBV20-1 to TRBJ2-3, with D perhaps TRBD2 (5 bases). CDR3 length: 13 residues. CDR1 is DFQATT and CDR2 is SNEGSKA in the germline V gene (reference sequence). The CDR3 loop is CSGGLRATDTQYF. CDR3 sequence (DNA): TGCAGCGGAGGTTTGCGGGCCACAGATACGCAGTATTTT.

This clonotype occurred a few times. This sequence joins TRBV5-1 and TRBJ2-6, with D perhaps TRBD1 (5 bases). CDR1 is SGHRS, CDR2 YFSETQ, per germline. Trimming took off 0 bases at V and 1 base at J, with 11 bases between the two ends. This CDR3 has 17 residues. CDR3 loop: CASSLVGLGSGANVLTF. The CDR3 nucleotides are TGCGCCAGCAGCTTGGTGGGGCTGGGGTCTGGGGCCAACGTCCTGACTTTC.

This clonotype was detected only a few times. This sequence joins TRBV4-2 and TRBJ2-3; the D is unclear. The ends were cut back, 0 bases at V and 3 bases at J, with 7 bases in the middle. The germline CDR1 and CDR2 sequences are LGHNA and YNFKEQ. The CDR3 is made up of 14 amino acids. CDR3: CASSQEWVTDTQYF. The DNA for the CDR3 is TGTGCCAGCAGCCAAGAGTGGGTAACAGATACGCAGTATTTT.

At least ten counts were recorded for this clonotype. The rearrangement links TRBV7-6 to TRBJ2-1, with D unclear. V shed 1 base and J shed 7 bases, with 5 bases lying between them. CDR3 length: 12 residues. Germline V CDR1 and CDR2: SGHVS, FNYEAQ. The CDR3 nucleotides are TGTGCCAGCAGCTTAGTGGCGAATGAGCAGTTCTTC. This codes for CASSLVANEQFF.

This clonotype was seen many times. The chain links TRBV7-6 to TRBJ2-7, with TRBD1 matching over 7 bases. J lost 6 bases, V lost 5 bases, and 16 bases had no gene match. The germline V gene has CDR1 SGHVS and CDR2 FNYEAQ. CDR3 length equals 16 residues. CDR3 protein: CASSQTTGTAVGEQYF. CDR3 DNA sequence: TGTGCCAGCAGCCAGACAACCGGGACAGCCGTCGGCGAGCAGTACTTC.

This clonotype was picked up a small number of times. The chain recombines TRBV20-1 with TRBJ2-5, with 15 bases matching TRBD2. The germline CDR1 and CDR2 sequences are DFQATT and SNEGSKA (reference sequence). The CDR3 totals 17 residues. J was trimmed by 3 bases and V by 6 bases; bases with no gene match: 11. The CDR3 is CSATGLAGGRLEETQYF. The CDR3 region has the DNA TGCAGTGCCACAGGACTAGCGGGAGGGCGCCTGGAAGAGACCCAGTACTTC.

This clonotype was recorded at least ten times. This chain uses TRBV7-2 with TRBJ2-7; D tentatively reads TRBD1 or TRBD2 (5 bases each). The V end lost 4 bases, the J end lost 6 bases, and 22 bases lay between the germline ends. The CDR3 has 16 amino acids. CDR1 and CDR2 from the germline V gene are SGHTA and FQGNSA. The CDR3 DNA reads TGTGCCAGCAGCTACCTCTTCGGGACGTCACATCCCGAGCAGTACTTC. Translating it yields CASSYLFGTSHPEQYF.

Many counts were recorded for this clonotype. The J gene is TRBJ2-1, the V gene TRBV15, with 10 bases that match TRBD2. CDR3 length equals 15 residues. J lost 5 bases, V lost 1 base, and 2 bases had no gene match. Looked up from germline, CDR1 is LNHNV and CDR2 is YYDKDF (reference sequence). The CDR3 region has the DNA TGTGCCACCAGCAGAGTCCTAGCGGGGGACAATGAGCAGTTCTTC. This translates into CATSRVLAGDNEQFF.

The sample holds many counts of this clonotype. This chain links TRBV24-1 with TRBJ2-2, with no clear D. The CDR3 runs 11 residues. Germline V lookup: CDR1 KGHDR, CDR2 SFDVKD. Trimming took off 6 bases at V and 5 bases at J, with 3 bases between the two ends. CDR3 nucleotide sequence: TGTGCCACCAGTTCAACCGGGGAGCTGTTTTTT. This gives the protein CATSSTGELFF.

In the case of this clonotype: A much larger clone differs by one base, so this may be a read error. V and J are TRBV6-5 and TRBJ2-1, with TRBD2 identical over 10 bases. The CDR3 totals 16 residues. In germline, CDR1 is MNHEY, CDR2 SVGAGI. CDR3 nucleotides: TGTGCCAGCAATTACGGAGCTAGCGGGAGTCTCAATGAGCAGTTCTTC. Translated, it gives CASNYGASGSLNEQFF.

This clonotype was recorded at least ten times. The chain links TRBV12-3 or TRBV12-4 to TRBJ2-1; D gene ambiguous. The CDR3 has 14 residues. Deletions cut 5 bases from V and 8 bases from J, with 16 bases between. This CDR3 reads CASSPRVVQDEQFF. The CDR3 DNA sequence: TGTGCCAGCAGTCCTCGGGTAGTTCAAGATGAGCAGTTCTTC.

This clonotype came up many times. The V and J genes are TRBV4-2 and TRBJ2-7; TRBD2 might be the D (5 bases). The CDR3 consists of 15 residues. CDR1 LGHNA and CDR2 YNFKEQ come from the germline V gene. V was trimmed by 4 bases and J by 4 bases, leaving 17 bases between them. The CDR3 spells CASSPPGSGSYEQYF. The CDR3 coding sequence is TGTGCCAGCAGCCCACCGGGAAGCGGTTCTTACGAGCAGTACTTC.

The rearrangement joins TRBV10-1 to TRBJ1-5; 9 bases are shared with TRBD1. The CDR3 runs to 13 residues. V lost 9 bases, J lost 5 bases, and 5 bases stayed unmatched. Germline V gene lookup returns CDR1 WNHNN and CDR2 SYGVQD (reference sequence). This CDR3 reads CARRDREDQPQHF. As DNA, the CDR3 is TGCGCCAGAAGGGACAGGGAAGATCAGCCCCAGCATTTT.

This clonotype was seen ten or more times. The chain couples TRBV7-9 to TRBJ2-5; D might be TRBD1 or TRBD2, each matching 5 bases. The CDR3 sequence is 14 residues long. Germline V gives CDR1 SEHNR, CDR2 FQNEAQ (reference sequence). The V gene lost 5 bases and the J gene lost 2 bases, with 12 bases spanning the gap. CDR3: CASSAGTIQETQYF. The DNA of the CDR3 is TGTGCCAGCAGCGCCGGGACCATACAAGAGACCCAGTACTTC. The complete variable domain, with remaining parts taken from reference TRBV7-9 and TRBJ2-5, reads DTGVSQNPRHKITKRGQNVTFRCDPISEHNRLYWYRQTLGQGPEFLTYFQNEAQLEKSRLLSDRFSAERPKGSFSTLEIQRTEQGDSAMYLCASSAGTIQETQYFGPGTRLLVL.

At least ten counts were recorded for this clonotype. This rearrangement joins TRBV7-9 to TRBJ1-6; D unresolved. Germline loops: CDR1 SEHNR, CDR2 FQNEAQ (reference sequence). The CDR3 is 16 residues long. The germline V and J ends were trimmed by 5 bases and 7 bases, with 18 bases remaining between them. The CDR3 coding sequence is TGTGCCAGCAGCCATCTCGCCGCTCCGGCAAATTCACCCCTCCACTTT. This codes for CASSHLAAPANSPLHF.

Ten or more counts support this clonotype. The chain links TRBV20-1 to TRBJ2-1; 13 bases line up with TRBD2. CDR1 is DFQATT and CDR2 is SNEGSKA in the germline V gene (reference sequence). The CDR3 runs 16 residues. The V and J ends lost 6 bases and 13 bases, in that order; junction bases with no gene match: 18. The CDR3 protein is CSAPERTSGSLVKQFF. Here the CDR3 DNA reads TGCAGTGCCCCCGAGCGGACTAGCGGGAGCCTTGTGAAACAGTTCTTC.